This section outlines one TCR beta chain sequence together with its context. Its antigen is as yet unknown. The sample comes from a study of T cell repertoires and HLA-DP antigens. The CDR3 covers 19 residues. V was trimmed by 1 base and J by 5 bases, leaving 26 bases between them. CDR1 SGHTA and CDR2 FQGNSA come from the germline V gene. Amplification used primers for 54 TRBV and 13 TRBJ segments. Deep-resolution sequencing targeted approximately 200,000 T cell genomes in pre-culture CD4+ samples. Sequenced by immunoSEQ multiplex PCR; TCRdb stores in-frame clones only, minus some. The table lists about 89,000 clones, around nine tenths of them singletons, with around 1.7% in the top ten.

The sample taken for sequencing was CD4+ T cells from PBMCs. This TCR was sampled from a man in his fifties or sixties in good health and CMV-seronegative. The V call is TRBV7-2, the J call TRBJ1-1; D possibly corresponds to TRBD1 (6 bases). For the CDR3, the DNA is TGTGCCAGCAGCTTAGTCCCTTTCGGCAGGGGCCCATCGGAGACTGAAGCTTTCTTT. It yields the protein CASSLVPFGRGPSETEAFF.